This T cell receptor beta chain came from a study of naive and memory T cell subsets. Regarding the study as a whole: Each distinct alpha or beta sequence counts as one clonotype. Expression changes during T cell differentiation may affect RNA-based TCR counts. In naive cells, over 95% of TCR sequences were seen only once. The power law exponent of TCR abundance differed between naive and memory cells. Possibly reflecting memory cells re-expressing CD45RA, a few larger clonotypes occurred in naive repertoires, especially CD8.

Both TRBC1 and TRBC2 were covered by a beta constant-region primer of two equimolar oligonucleotides. Ligated cDNA was amplified by four rounds of PCR with nested alpha and beta constant-region primers and SP2. TCRdb re-called the UMI-ligation and nested PCR reads with MiXCR, one entry per CDR3 protein. Of approximately 100,000 distinct CDR3 sequences in the sample, more than 12% are singletons; the top ten hold about 3%. There are a few counts of this clonotype. Its antigen is still unknown. The CDR3 is 13 residues long. V gave up 5 bases and J gave up 2 bases, with 10 bases separating them. The sample was naive CD8+ T cells from blood. The chain has TRBV12-3 or TRBV12-4 and TRBJ2-7; D may be TRBD1 (6 bases). This receptor was taken from a human donor in good health. CDR3 nucleotides: TGTGCCAGCAGTGACGACAGGCCCTACGAGCAGTACTTC. This codes for CASSDDRPYEQYF.